This record looks at one TCR beta chain sequence and its context. Antigen specificity is unknown. A much bigger clone sits one base away, suggesting this may be a read error. A J-beta primer mix and a sample-barcoded 5' primer were used in a second PCR of roughly 6 to 12 cycles. In TCRdb, the 5' RACE reads were re-called with MiXCR into one record per CDR3 protein. The sample lists about 680,000 distinct CDR3 sequences, around half occurring once. At least 7 million PBMCs were isolated per sample. This record belongs to a study of blood T cells in healthy people across ages. Whole-study results and caveats: The long-lived group displayed more naive CD4+ cells, plus higher diversity, than the aged donors did.

Germline values: CDR1 SQVTM, CDR2 ANQGSEA. This CDR3 has 17 residues. Sequenced input: blood. The chain couples TRBV29-1 to TRBJ2-1; 10 nucleotides align to TRBD1. The J call may not be correct, given that the DNA end is closer to TRBJ2-7. The sequence was obtained from a woman aged 55-70 years in good health. The CDR3: CSVDDRGRGFPDNEQYF. CDR3 DNA: TGCAGCGTGGATGACAGGGGGCGAGGCTTCCCGGACAATGAGCAGTACTTC.